This TCR beta chain stems from a study of CD8+CD57+ T cells in acquired aplastic anemia. Genomic DNA templated the TCR beta VDJ and CDR3 profiling. TCRdb reprocessed the reads via MiXCR and lists one record per CDR3 protein. The sample lists about 150,000 distinct CDR3 sequences, about 48% occurring once. V dropped 5 bases and J dropped 5 bases, with 12 bases sitting between them. The CDR3 loop spans 13 amino acids. In germline, CDR1 is SGHTA, CDR2 FQGTGA. In patients chosen for sequencing, flow cytometry had shown CD8+CD57+ cell expansion. Blood was sampled before the patients had received any therapy.

The receptor was isolated from a human donor with aplastic anemia. The chain recombines TRBV7-3 with TRBJ2-5; D may match TRBD1 or TRBD2 (6 bases each). Sequencing input: sorted CD4+, CD8+, or CD8+CD57+ T cells (not recorded which) from PBMCs. The DNA of the CDR3 is TGTGCCAGCAGCCCGGGGGCGCACGAGACCCAGTACTTC. As protein: CASSPGAHETQYF.